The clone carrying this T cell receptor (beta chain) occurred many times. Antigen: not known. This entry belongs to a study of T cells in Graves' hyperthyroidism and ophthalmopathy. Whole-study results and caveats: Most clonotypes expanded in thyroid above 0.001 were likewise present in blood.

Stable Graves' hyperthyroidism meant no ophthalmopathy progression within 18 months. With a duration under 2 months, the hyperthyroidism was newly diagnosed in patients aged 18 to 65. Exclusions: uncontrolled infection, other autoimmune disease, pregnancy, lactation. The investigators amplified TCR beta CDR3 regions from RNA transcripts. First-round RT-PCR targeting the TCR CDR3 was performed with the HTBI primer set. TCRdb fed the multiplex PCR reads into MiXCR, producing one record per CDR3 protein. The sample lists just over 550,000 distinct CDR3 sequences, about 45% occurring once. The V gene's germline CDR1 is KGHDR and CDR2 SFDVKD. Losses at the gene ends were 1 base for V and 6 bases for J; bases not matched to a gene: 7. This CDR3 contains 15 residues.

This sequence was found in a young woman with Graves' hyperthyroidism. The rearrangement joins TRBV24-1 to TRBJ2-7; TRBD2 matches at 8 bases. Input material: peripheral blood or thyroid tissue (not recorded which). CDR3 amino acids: CATSDFPSGSGEQYF. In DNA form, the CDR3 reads TGTGCCACCAGTGATTTTCCCAGCGGGAGTGGCGAGCAGTACTTC.